What follows are 17 T cell receptor beta chains derived from one specimen sequenced in a study of blood T cell repertoires in COVID-19. Sequenced by immunoSEQ multiplex PCR; TCRdb stores in-frame clones only, minus some. Of some 60,000 clones in the sample, about 91% are singletons; the top ten hold over 2%. Material: peripheral blood. The source of these receptors is a man aged 60-69 years with acute or convalescent COVID-19.

The chain links TRBV5-4 to TRBJ2-7, with 8 bases matching TRBD2. V dropped 0 bases and J dropped 3; count of bases not matched to a gene: 8. CDR3 size: 16 residues. Germline CDR1 and CDR2: SGHNT and YYREEE (reference sequence). CDR3 sequence reads: CASSLGGAGGIYEQYF. The CDR3 DNA reads TGTGCCAGCAGCTTGGGAGGTGCGGGAGGTATCTACGAGCAGTACTTC. The variable domain in full, with the rest retrieved from reference TRBV5-4 and TRBJ2-7, is ETGVTQSPTHLIKTRGQQVTLRCSSQSGHNTVSWYQQALGQGPQFIFQYYREEENGRGNFPPRFSGLQFPNYSSELNVNALELDDSALYLCASSLGGAGGIYEQYFGPGTRLTVT.

This sequence joins TRBV5-4 and TRBJ1-5, with 8 bases that match TRBD1. Germline loops: CDR1 SGHNT, CDR2 YYREEE (reference sequence). The V segment lost 4 bases and the J segment 6 bases; nucleotides outside the gene matches: 9. The CDR3 is 15 residues long. CDR3 loop: CASSPDRGRGQPQHF. The CDR3 DNA is TGTGCCAGCAGCCCCGACAGGGGCCGGGGTCAGCCCCAGCATTTT.

The chain links TRBV28 to TRBJ2-3; TRBD2 is a possible D gene (6 bases). Trimming removed 5 bases at V and 9 bases at J, with 18 bases between. Per germline, CDR1 MDHEN and CDR2 SYDVKM. The CDR3 spans 14 residues. In DNA form, the CDR3 reads TGTGCCAGCAGTACCAGCGGGCGAAGGGAAACGCAGTATTTT. Its protein product is CASSTSGRRETQYF.

The chain uses TRBV7-9 and TRBJ1-2; no definite D call. Trimming cost V 5 bases and J 8 bases, with 12 bases left between them. CDR1 SEHNR and CDR2 FQNEAQ come from the germline V gene (reference sequence). This CDR3 spans 12 amino acids. CDR3 loop: CASSRNSGGYTF. CDR3 bases: TGTGCCAGCAGCCGAAACTCGGGGGGCTACACCTTC.

V and J are TRBV5-6 and TRBJ2-5; D is possibly TRBD2 (7 bases). Germline CDR1 and CDR2: SGHDT and YYEEEE. V was shortened by 7 bases and J by 4 bases, with 23 bases between the two germline ends. The CDR3 has 16 residues. The CDR3 region has the DNA TGTGCCAGCCTAGTCGGGGGGCGGGTCGTGGGAGAGACCCAGTACTTC. The encoded protein is CASLVGGRVVGETQYF.

V usage is TRBV9 and J usage is TRBJ2-1; D gene ambiguous. This CDR3 is 14 amino acids long. Germline CDR1 reads SGDLS; CDR2 reads YYNGEE. The V and J ends lost 5 bases and 0 bases respectively, with 9 bases between them. Here the CDR3 reads CASSFFNSYNEQFF. The DNA of the CDR3 is TGTGCCAGCAGTTTCTTTAACTCCTACAATGAGCAGTTCTTC.

V gene TRBV5-1 combines with J gene TRBJ1-5; TRBD1 matches at 8 bases. The CDR3 is made up of 14 amino acids. With 3 bases clipped from V and 6 bases from J, the junction kept 5 bases outside the gene matches. CDR1 is SGHRS and CDR2 is YFSETQ in the germline V gene. The CDR3 loop is CASSSTGGGQPQHF. In DNA form, the CDR3 reads TGCGCCAGCAGCTCCACAGGGGGGGGTCAGCCCCAGCATTTT. Filled out from reference TRBV5-1 and TRBJ1-5, the complete variable domain reads KAGVTQTPRYLIKTRGQQVTLSCSPISGHRSVSWYQQTPGQGLQFLFEYFSETQRNKGNFPGRFSGRQFSNSRSEMNVSTLELGDSALYLCASSSTGGGQPQHFGDGTRLSIL.

This chain uses TRBV9 with TRBJ1-1; D is possibly TRBD1 (5 bases). From germline, CDR1 is SGDLS and CDR2 YYNGEE. The length of the CDR3 is 15 residues. Deletions cut 4 bases from V and 4 bases from J, with 17 bases between. The CDR3: CASSRFLGVGTEAFF. The DNA for the CDR3 is TGTGCCAGCAGCCGCTTTCTAGGGGTAGGCACTGAAGCTTTCTTT.

This chain uses TRBV28 with TRBJ1-4; 11 bases line up with TRBD1. Trimming took 3 bases from V and 8 from J; bases not matched to a gene: 5. Germline lookup yields CDR1 MDHEN and CDR2 SYDVKM. The CDR3 sequence is 15 residues long. The CDR3 DNA is TGTGCCAGCAGTTTTTCAGGACAGGGGGCGGAAAAACTGTTTTTT. This encodes CASSFSGQGAEKLFF.

The chain combines TRBV30 with TRBJ1-5, with 7 nucleotides matching TRBD1. This CDR3 contains 14 residues. CDR1 and CDR2 from the germline V gene are GTSNPN and SVGIG (reference sequence). The V segment lost 3 bases and the J segment 4 bases; nucleotides outside the gene matches: 6. This CDR3 is CAWSPGTENQPQHF. CDR3 bases: TGTGCCTGGAGCCCCGGGACAGAGAATCAGCCCCAGCATTTT.

The chain uses TRBV20-1 and TRBJ1-5; 9 bases agree with TRBD1. Germline CDR1 is DFQATT and CDR2 is SNEGSKA (reference sequence). V was clipped by 6 bases and J by 7 bases; unmatched bases: 7. The CDR3 spans 13 residues. CDR3 nucleotides: TGCAGTGCAAGTCCCGGGACAGGGCAGCCCCAGCATTTT. It is translated as CSASPGTGQPQHF.

This chain's CDR3 is CASSLVPGTGFSPLHF. The CDR3 DNA reads TGTGCCAGCAGCTTAGTGCCCGGGACAGGGTTCTCACCCCTCCACTTT. The chain links TRBV7-2 to TRBJ1-6, with 9 positions matching TRBD1. The V segment lost 1 base and the J segment 10 bases; nucleotides outside the gene matches: 8. The CDR3 runs to 16 residues. The germline V gene encodes CDR1 SGHTA and CDR2 FQGNSA.

This chain links TRBV11-2 with TRBJ1-5; weak D call: TRBD1 (6 bases). This CDR3 is 15 amino acids long. V lost 5 bases and J 5 bases, leaving 16 bases between the germline ends. CDR1 and CDR2 (germline): SGHAT, FQNNGV. CDR3 amino acids: CASSVQGFVDQPQHF. The CDR3 DNA reads as TGTGCCAGCAGCGTACAGGGTTTTGTGGATCAGCCCCAGCATTTT.

This rearrangement joins TRBV5-1 to TRBJ1-2, with D perhaps TRBD1 (5 bases). V lost 4 bases and J 3 bases, leaving 13 bases between the germline ends. Per germline, CDR1 SGHRS and CDR2 YFSETQ. The CDR3 spans 14 residues. CDR3 loop: CASSPPGLDYGYTF. The CDR3 coding sequence is TGCGCCAGCAGCCCCCCGGGACTGGACTATGGCTACACCTTC.

The V gene is TRBV23-1, the J gene TRBJ2-5; TRBD2 is a possible D gene (5 bases). TRBV23-1 counts as an open reading frame of uncertain function. The CDR3 sequence is 14 residues long. V was cut by 6 bases and J by 2 bases, with 13 bases left in between. The CDR3 DNA follows: TGCGCCAGCAGACGGACTCGGATACAAGAGACCCAGTACTTC. It encodes CASRRTRIQETQYF.

This chain joins TRBV28 and TRBJ2-5, with TRBD2 matching over 13 bases. CDR1 and CDR2 (germline): MDHEN, SYDVKM. The CDR3 covers 18 residues. After removal of 4 bases from V and 3 bases from J, the junction contained 11 bases not matched to a gene. DNA of the CDR3: TGTGCCAGCAGTTCTCTACTAGCGGGAGGGCCTCGGGAAGAGACCCAGTACTTC. Its protein product is CASSSLLAGGPREETQYF.

The rearrangement uses TRBV19 and TRBJ2-1; D is undetermined. The CDR3 is 16 amino acids. The V end lost 6 bases, the J end lost 0 bases, and 15 bases lay between the germline ends. Germline CDR1 reads LNHDA; CDR2 reads SQIVND (reference sequence). CDR3 bases: TGTGCCAGTAGCATTGACTCCGCGGACTCCTACAATGAGCAGTTCTTC. This sequence encodes CASSIDSADSYNEQFF.